This T cell receptor beta chain was recorded in a study of shared clonotypes between healthy human individuals. For the study at large: Researchers assigned three CD4 naive, three CD4 memory, two CD8 naive and one CD8 memory plate to each donor.

This clone was detected only a few times. What it binds is unknown. In the sorted-subset replicate PCRs, around 220 ng DNA, 25,000 to 35,000 T cell genomes, was used. TCRdb's table, derived via immunoSEQ multiplex PCR, lists solely in-frame clones and lacks some. The data contain roughly 2.6 million clones, approximately 90% of them seen just once; the ten biggest clones take up roughly 0.13%. CDR1 KGHSH and CDR2 LQKENI come from the germline V gene. The V and J ends lost 3 bases and 2 bases, in that order; junction bases with no gene match: 8. The CDR3 spans 17 residues. Study-level points and caveats: Approximately 5.3% was the fraction of naive CD4 clonotypes found shared across a handful of donors.

V and J are TRBV18 and TRBJ1-5; 9 nucleotides align to TRBD1. Sample: naive CD4+ T cells sorted from blood. Sample subset: CD45RA+ positively selected. The sequence derives from a man between 18 and 35 years old in good health. In DNA, the CDR3 is TGTGCCAGCTCACCGGGACAGGGCGGGTTAGGCAATCAGCCCCAGCATTTT. Its protein product is CASSPGQGGLGNQPQHF. Using reference TRBV18 and TRBJ1-5 for the parts outside the CDR3, the full variable domain is NAGVMQNPRHLVRRRGQEARLRCSPMKGHSHVYWYRQLPEEGLKFMVYLQKENIIDESGMPKERFSAEFPKEGPSILRIQQVVRGDSAAYFCASSPGQGGLGNQPQHFGDGTRLSIL.